This T cell receptor (beta chain) was observed in a study of sequential checkpoint blockade in melanoma. Assay: immunoSEQ multiplex PCR; the TCRdb copy retains only in-frame clones and omits some. Among around 15,000 clones listed, 77% were seen once. Per the germline V gene, CDR1 is SGHVS and CDR2 is FNYEAQ. The CDR3 runs 14 residues. The V end lost 2 bases, the J end lost 3 bases, and 11 bases lay between the germline ends. Treatment of the sample: randomized to nivolumab then ipilimumab (arm A) or the reverse (arm B). The receptor was derived from a human donor with melanoma. The chain joins TRBV7-6 to TRBJ2-7, with a weak D call TRBD1 (6 bases). The material sequenced was CD8+ T cells sorted from blood (inferred from file names), taken from a patient given nivolumab and ipilimumab in sequence. CDR3 sequence reads: CASSLQGSSYEQYF. CDR3 DNA: TGTGCCAGCAGCTTACAGGGGTCGAGCTACGAGCAGTACTTC.